This TCR beta chain was sequenced for a study of OX40 agonist ivuxolimab in advanced cancers. Across the whole study: It was ivuxolimab, an agonistic anti-OX40 (CD134) antibody, that patients were treated with.

This table comes from immunoSEQ multiplex PCR, and its TCRdb copy is limited to in-frame clones, with some not included. The repertoire has about 69,000 clones, roughly nine tenths of them found once; the top ten carry under 3.5%. There are 10 residues in the CDR3. Germline assignment: CDR1 MNHNY and CDR2 SVGAGI (reference sequence). Trimming took off 8 bases at V and 5 bases at J, with 7 bases between the two ends. The sequences come from CD4+ or CD8+ T cells sorted from blood, collected in a trial of the OX40 agonist ivuxolimab. The clonotype comes from an adult with an advanced solid tumor such as melanoma, head and neck, liver or kidney cancer. The rearrangement joins TRBV6-6 to TRBJ2-7, with D perhaps matching TRBD1 (6 bases). CDR3 loop: CASGQNEQYF. The CDR3 DNA follows: TGTGCCAGCGGACAGAACGAGCAGTACTTC.